This T cell receptor beta chain was obtained from a study of response to subunit inactivated influenza vaccine. Study-level findings and limits: Authors suggested few new T cells are recruited by each seasonal influenza vaccination.

This CDR3 region has 16 residues. The ends were cut back, 8 bases at V and 2 bases at J, with 19 bases in the middle. Germline V gene data show CDR1 as SGHVS and CDR2 as FQNEAQ. As for this clonotype: The antigen is not known.

TCRdb ran MiXCR on the RT-PCR reads and lists one entry per CDR3 protein. The table includes about 780,000 distinct CDR3 sequences, roughly 20% detected once. The TCR sequence derives from a man aged 45-65 years who received an inactivated influenza vaccine. The chain joins TRBV7-8 to TRBJ2-1, with D possibly being TRBD2 (6 bases). The sequencing here drew on PBMCs from blood, taken about 5 days after vaccination. In DNA form, the CDR3 reads TGTGCCAGCCTCCCCCCTGGCGGGGCCACCTACAATGAGCAGTTCTTC. It is translated as CASLPPGGATYNEQFF.